This T cell receptor (beta chain) was recorded in a study of blood T cell repertoires in COVID-19. Assay used: immunoSEQ multiplex PCR; TCRdb lists only in-frame clones, some missing. The sample lists 77,000 or so clones; roughly 80% were seen once. This CDR3 region has 14 residues. Germline-derived CDR1 and CDR2 are MNHNY and SVGAGI (reference sequence). Trimming took off 5 bases at V and 0 bases at J, with 8 bases between the two ends. The chain is built from TRBV6-6 and TRBJ1-3; no reliable D call. The sequencing input was peripheral blood. The sequence derives from an older woman with acute or convalescent COVID-19. CDR3 nucleotide sequence: TGTGCCAGCAGTCAACCGAGCTCTGGAAACACCATATATTTT. This encodes CASSQPSSGNTIYF.